The entry that follows covers one TCR beta chain sequence. This sample was included in a study of control samples from healthy donors and cancer patients. Some clones are missing from TCRdb's copy, which holds only in-frame ones; the method was immunoSEQ multiplex PCR. In the table there are about 100,000 clones, roughly 80% of which are singletons. CDR3 length: 16 residues. Germline values: CDR1 SGHTA, CDR2 FQGTGA. The V gene end was trimmed by 5 bases and the J gene end by 1 base; junction bases not matched to a gene: 8. The clonotype comes from a man between 25 and 39 years old in good health. The chain has TRBV7-3 and TRBJ2-1; 7 bases fit TRBD2. Specimen: blood. The CDR3 region is CASSRSGDRSYNEQFF. In DNA, the CDR3 is TGTGCCAGCAGCCGCAGCGGGGATAGGTCCTACAATGAGCAGTTCTTC.